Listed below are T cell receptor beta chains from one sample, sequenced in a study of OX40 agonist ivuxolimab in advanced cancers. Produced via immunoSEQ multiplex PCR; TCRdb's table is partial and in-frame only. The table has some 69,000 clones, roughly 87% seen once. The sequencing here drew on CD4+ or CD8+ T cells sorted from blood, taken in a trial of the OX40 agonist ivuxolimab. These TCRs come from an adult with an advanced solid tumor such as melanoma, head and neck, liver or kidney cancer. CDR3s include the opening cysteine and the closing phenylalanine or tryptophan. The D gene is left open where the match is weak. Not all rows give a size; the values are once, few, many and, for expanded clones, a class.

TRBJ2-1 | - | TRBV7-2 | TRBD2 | CASSSRLAGAYEQFF | TGTGCCAGCAGCTCTCGACTAGCGGGAGCCTATGAGCAGTTCTTC
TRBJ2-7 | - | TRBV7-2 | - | CASSWGGTRYEQYF | TGTGCCAGCAGCTGGGGCGGGACTCGTTACGAGCAGTACTTC
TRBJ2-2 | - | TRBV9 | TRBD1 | CASSVGTGGNTGELFF | TGTGCCAGCAGCGTAGGGACAGGGGGCAACACCGGGGAGCTGTTTTTT
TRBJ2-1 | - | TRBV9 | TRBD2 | CASSERSSGTSDYNEQFF | TGTGCCAGCAGCGAGAGGAGTTCCGGGACTAGCGACTACAATGAGCAGTTCTTC
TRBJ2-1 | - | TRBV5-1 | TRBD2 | CASSPGTSYMNEQFF | TGCGCCAGCTCTCCCGGGACTAGCTATATGAATGAGCAGTTCTTC
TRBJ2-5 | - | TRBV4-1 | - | CASSLPGRGPLETQYF | TGCGCCAGCAGTCTGCCCGGGCGGGGGCCCCTTGAGACCCAGTACTTC
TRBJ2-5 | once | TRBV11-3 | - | CASSDLGGGQETQYF | TGTGCCAGCAGCGACCTTGGTGGGGGCCAAGAGACCCAGTACTTC
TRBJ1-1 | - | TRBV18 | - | CASSPSRGGEAFF | TGTGCCAGCTCACCTAGCAGGGGTGGTGAAGCTTTCTTT
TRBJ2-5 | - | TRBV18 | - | CASSPPTQEPPMGAQYF | TGTGCCAGCTCACCACCTACACAGGAGCCCCCGATGGGGGCCCAGTACTTC
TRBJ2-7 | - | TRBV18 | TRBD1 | CASSRGQDSFYEQYF | TGTGCCAGCTCACGCGGACAGGATTCGTTCTACGAGCAGTACTTC
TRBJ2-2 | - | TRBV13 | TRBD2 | CASSLGAGGPPGELFF | TGTGCCAGCAGCTTAGGGGCGGGAGGGCCTCCCGGGGAGCTGTTTTTT
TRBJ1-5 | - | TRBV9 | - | CASSRGGGRDNQPQHF | TGTGCCAGCAGCCGGGGAGGGGGACGGGACAATCAGCCCCAGCATTTT
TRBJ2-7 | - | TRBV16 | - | CASSLMVSSGKYEQYF | TGTGCCAGCAGCCTCATGGTTAGCTCGGGGAAATACGAGCAGTACTTC
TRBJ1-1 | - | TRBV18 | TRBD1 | CASSPRTGRNTEAFF | TGTGCCAGCTCACCAAGGACAGGGCGCAACACTGAAGCTTTCTTT
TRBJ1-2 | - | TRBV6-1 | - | CASRQQNLYGYTF | TGTGCCAGCAGGCAACAGAACCTCTATGGCTACACCTTC
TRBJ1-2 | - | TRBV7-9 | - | CASSLDGHTYGYTF | TGTGCCAGCAGCTTAGATGGGCACACCTATGGCTACACCTTC
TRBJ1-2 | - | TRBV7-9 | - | CASSSGISYGYTF | TGTGCCAGCAGCTCGGGGATTAGCTATGGCTACACCTTC
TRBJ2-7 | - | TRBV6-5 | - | CASSNRGRSGYEQYF | TGTGCCAGCAGTAACCGCGGTAGGAGTGGCTACGAGCAGTACTTC
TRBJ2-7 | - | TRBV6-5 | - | CASSLGSSYEQYF | TGTGCCAGCAGTTTGGGGAGCTCCTACGAGCAGTACTTC
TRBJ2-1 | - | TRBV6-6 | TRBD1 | CASSPTHRGKNEQFF | TGTGCCAGCAGCCCTACTCACAGGGGGAAGAATGAGCAGTTCTTC
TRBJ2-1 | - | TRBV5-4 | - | CASSAGQRYNEQFF | TGTGCCAGCAGCGCGGGACAGCGGTACAATGAGCAGTTCTTC
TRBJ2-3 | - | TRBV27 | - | CASSPYEGTQYF | TGTGCCAGCAGTCCGTATGAGGGTACGCAGTATTTT
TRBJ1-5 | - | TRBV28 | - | CASSPWPAYSQPQHF | TGTGCCAGCAGCCCATGGCCCGCTTATAGTCAGCCCCAGCATTTT
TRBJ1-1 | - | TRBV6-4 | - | CASSVSVNTEAFF | TGTGCCAGCAGTGTTTCGGTGAACACTGAAGCTTTCTTT
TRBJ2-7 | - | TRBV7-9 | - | CASSLGRVNEQYF | TGTGCCAGCAGCTTAGGCAGGGTTAACGAGCAGTACTTC
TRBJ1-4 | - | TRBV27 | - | CASSFRMGEKLFF | TGTGCCAGCAGTTTTAGGATGGGTGAAAAACTGTTTTTT
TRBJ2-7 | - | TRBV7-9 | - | CASSLDQGSYYEQYF | TGTGCCAGCAGCTTAGATCAGGGAAGTTACTACGAGCAGTACTTC
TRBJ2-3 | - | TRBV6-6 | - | CASTLGGTDTQYF | TGTGCCAGCACCTTGGGGGGCACAGATACGCAGTATTTT
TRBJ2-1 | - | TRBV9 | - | CASSARVHPYNEQFF | TGTGCCAGCAGCGCCCGGGTCCATCCCTACAATGAGCAGTTCTTC
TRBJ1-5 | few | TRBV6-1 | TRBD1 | CASSEWDSRNQPQHF | TGTGCCAGCAGTGAATGGGACAGTCGGAATCAGCCCCAGCATTTT
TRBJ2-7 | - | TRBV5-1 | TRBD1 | CASSRWTGSSYEQYF | TGCGCCAGCAGCCGATGGACAGGATCCTCCTACGAGCAGTACTTC
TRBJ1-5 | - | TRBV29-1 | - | CSVPAGAGNQPQHF | TGCAGCGTCCCGGCAGGGGCTGGCAATCAGCCCCAGCATTTT
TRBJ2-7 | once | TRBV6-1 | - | CASSEEFRGDF | TGTGCCAGCAGTGAAGAGTTCAGGGGAGACTTC
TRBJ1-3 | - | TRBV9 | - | CASSLRSGGDRGFSGNTIYF | TGTGCCAGCAGCCTCCGTAGTGGGGGAGACAGAGGTTTTTCTGGAAACACCATATATTTT
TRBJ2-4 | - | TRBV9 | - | CASSVEPAGKAKNIQYF | TGTGCCAGCAGCGTAGAACCGGCCGGCAAAGCCAAAAACATTCAGTACTTC
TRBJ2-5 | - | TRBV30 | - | CAWISWETQYF | TGTGCCTGGATTAGCTGGGAGACCCAGTACTTC
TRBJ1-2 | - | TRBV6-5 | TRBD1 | CASSGQGIGGYTF | TGTGCCAGCAGTGGACAGGGGATCGGTGGCTACACCTTC
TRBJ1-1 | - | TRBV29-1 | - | CSAGGGGRTEAFF | TGCAGCGCCGGCGGGGGGGGGCGAACTGAAGCTTTCTTT
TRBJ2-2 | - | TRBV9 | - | CASSATRNTGELFF | TGTGCCAGCAGCGCGACTAGAAACACCGGGGAGCTGTTTTTT
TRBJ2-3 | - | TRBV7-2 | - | CASSLGVQGSDTQYF | TGTGCCAGCAGCTTAGGCGTACAGGGATCAGATACGCAGTATTTT
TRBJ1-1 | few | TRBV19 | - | CASSRMEGNTEAFF | TGTGCCAGTAGTAGGATGGAGGGGAACACTGAAGCTTTCTTT
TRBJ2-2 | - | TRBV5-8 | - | CASSLSDPDTGELFF | TGTGCCAGCAGCTTGTCCGACCCAGACACCGGGGAGCTGTTTTTT
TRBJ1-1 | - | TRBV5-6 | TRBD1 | CASRRQGVNTEAFF | TGTGCCAGCAGGAGACAGGGGGTGAACACTGAAGCTTTCTTT
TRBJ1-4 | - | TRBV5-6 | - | CASSFTPATNEKLFF | TGTGCCAGCAGCTTTACACCTGCAACTAATGAAAAACTGTTTTTT
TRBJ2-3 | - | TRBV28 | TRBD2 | CASRGAGTTDTQYF | TGTGCCAGCCGAGGAGCGGGGACCACAGATACGCAGTATTTT
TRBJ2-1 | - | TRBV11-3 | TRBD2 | CASGSRPNEQFF | TGTGCTAGCGGGAGCAGGCCTAATGAGCAGTTCTTC
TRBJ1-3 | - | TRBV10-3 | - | CAISPTAIDSGNTIYF | TGTGCCATCAGCCCGACAGCGATAGACTCTGGAAACACCATATATTTT